The present T cell receptor (beta chain) was sequenced within a study of cytomegalovirus exposure and HLA in healthy donors. Study details: Earlier results showed roughly 120 million unique TCR beta sequences derived from roughly 180 million T cells.

This CDR3 comprises 13 residues. Trimming took 7 bases from V and 4 from J, leaving 12 bases between them. Germline V gene sequence: CDR1 LNHDA, CDR2 SQIVND (reference sequence). The PCR ran on 60 Vbeta and 13 Jbeta primers. Original processing notes: In a later analysis, the count reached about 75 million unique TCR beta chains, with around 10 million shared. Profiling relied on immunoSEQ multiplex PCR, and the TCRdb table lists in-frame clones only, not all of them. That table gives V, J and clone size, and the DNA gave D and trimming. The repertoire consists of 200,000 or so clones, with about 80% occurring once and the leading ten covering around 2%.

This clonotype originated in a woman aged 18-29 years in good health and CMV-seropositive. The chain carries TRBV19 and TRBJ2-3; the D gene is possibly TRBD1 (5 bases). The specimen was PBMCs. Here the CDR3 reads CASTREGADTQYF. DNA for the CDR3: TGTGCCAGTACCAGAGAAGGGGCAGATACGCAGTATTTT.